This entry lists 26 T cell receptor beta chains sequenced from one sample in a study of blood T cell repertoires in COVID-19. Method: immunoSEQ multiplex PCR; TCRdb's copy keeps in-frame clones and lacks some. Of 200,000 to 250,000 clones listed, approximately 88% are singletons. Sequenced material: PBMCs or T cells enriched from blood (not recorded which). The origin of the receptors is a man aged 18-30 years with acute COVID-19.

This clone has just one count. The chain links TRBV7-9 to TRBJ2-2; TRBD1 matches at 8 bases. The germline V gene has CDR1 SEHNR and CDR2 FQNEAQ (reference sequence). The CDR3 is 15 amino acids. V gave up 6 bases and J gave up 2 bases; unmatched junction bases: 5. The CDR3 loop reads CASSWTGSNTGELFF. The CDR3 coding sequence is TGTGCCAGCAGTTGGACAGGGTCTAACACCGGGGAGCTGTTTTTT.

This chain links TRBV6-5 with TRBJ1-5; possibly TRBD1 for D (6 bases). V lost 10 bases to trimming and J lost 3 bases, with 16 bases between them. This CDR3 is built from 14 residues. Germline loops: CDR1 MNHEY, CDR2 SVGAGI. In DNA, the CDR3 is TGTGCCACCTCGGGATCAGGGGACAATCAGCCCCAGCATTTT. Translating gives CATSGSGDNQPQHF.

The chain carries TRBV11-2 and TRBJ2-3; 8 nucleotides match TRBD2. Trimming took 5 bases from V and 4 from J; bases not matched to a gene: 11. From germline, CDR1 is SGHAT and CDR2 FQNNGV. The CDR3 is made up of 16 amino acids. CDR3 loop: CASSPGRGGRADTQYF. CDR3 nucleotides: TGTGCCAGCAGCCCCGGTCGGGGGGGGCGTGCAGATACGCAGTATTTT.

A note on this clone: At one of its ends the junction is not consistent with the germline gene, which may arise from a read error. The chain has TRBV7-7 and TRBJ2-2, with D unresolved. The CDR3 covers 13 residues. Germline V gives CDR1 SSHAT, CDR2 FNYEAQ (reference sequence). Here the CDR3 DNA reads TGTGCTAGCAGCATGTCAGGTGCCGGGGAGCTGTTTTTT. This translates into CASSMSGAGELFF.

CDR3 protein: CASSQGQGNGYTF. The CDR3 DNA reads as TGTGCCAGCAGCCAGGGACAGGGGAATGGCTACACCTTC. The chain combines TRBV6-6 with TRBJ1-2, with 10 bases aligning to TRBD1. CDR1 is MNHNY, CDR2 SVGAGI, per germline (reference sequence). CDR3 length: 13 amino acids. The ends lost 6 bases at V and 6 bases at J; junction bases unmatched: 4.

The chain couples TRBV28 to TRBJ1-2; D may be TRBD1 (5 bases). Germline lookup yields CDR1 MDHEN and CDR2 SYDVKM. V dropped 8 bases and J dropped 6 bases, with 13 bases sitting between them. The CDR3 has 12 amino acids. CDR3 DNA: TGTGCCAGCTCCCAGGGTTTGAATGGCTACACCTTC. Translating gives CASSQGLNGYTF.

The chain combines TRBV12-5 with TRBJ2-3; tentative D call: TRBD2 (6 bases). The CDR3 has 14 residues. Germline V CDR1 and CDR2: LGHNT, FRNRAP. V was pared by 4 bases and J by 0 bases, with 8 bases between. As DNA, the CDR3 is TGTGCTAGTGGTTCCGGGACTAGCACAGATACGCAGTATTTT. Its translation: CASGSGTSTDTQYF.

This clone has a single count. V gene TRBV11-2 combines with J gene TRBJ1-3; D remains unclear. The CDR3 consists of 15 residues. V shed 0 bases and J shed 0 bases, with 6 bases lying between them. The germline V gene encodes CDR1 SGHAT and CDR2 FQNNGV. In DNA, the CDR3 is TGTGCCAGCAGCTTAGATATCGGCTCTGGAAACACCATATATTTT. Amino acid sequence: CASSLDIGSGNTIYF.

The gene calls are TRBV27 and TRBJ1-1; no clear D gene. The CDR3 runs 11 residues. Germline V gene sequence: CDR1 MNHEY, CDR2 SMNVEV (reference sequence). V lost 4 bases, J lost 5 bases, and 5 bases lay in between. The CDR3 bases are TGTGCCAGCAGTTCTCGGACTGAAGCTTTCTTT. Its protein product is CASSSRTEAFF.

For the CDR3, the DNA is TGTGCCAGCAGGTCGACAGGGGAGAGAGCAGATACGCAGTATTTT. It yields the protein CASRSTGERADTQYF. The J gene is TRBJ2-3, the V gene TRBV28; 8 positions match TRBD1. Germline V gives CDR1 MDHEN, CDR2 SYDVKM. The junction had 9 bases not matched to a gene; V was cut back by 6 bases and J by 4 bases. CDR3 length: 15 residues.

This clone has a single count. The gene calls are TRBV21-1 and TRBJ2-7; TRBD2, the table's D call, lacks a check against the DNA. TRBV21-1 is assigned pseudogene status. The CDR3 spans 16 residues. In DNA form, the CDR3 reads TGTGCCAGCAGCAAAATAGTGCCTAGCGGGCCCTACGAGCAGTACTTC. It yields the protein CASSKIVPSGPYEQYF.

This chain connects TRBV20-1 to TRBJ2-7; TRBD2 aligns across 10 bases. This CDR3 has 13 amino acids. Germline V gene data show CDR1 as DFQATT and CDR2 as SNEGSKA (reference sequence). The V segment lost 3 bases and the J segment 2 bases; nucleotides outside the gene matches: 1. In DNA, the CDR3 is TGCAGTGCTAGTAGCGGGAGGACCTACGAGCAGTACTTC. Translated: CSASSGRTYEQYF.

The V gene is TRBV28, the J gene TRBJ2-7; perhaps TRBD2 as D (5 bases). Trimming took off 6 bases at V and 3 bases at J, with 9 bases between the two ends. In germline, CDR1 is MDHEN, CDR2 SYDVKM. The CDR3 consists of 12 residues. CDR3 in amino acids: CASSPAGYEQYF. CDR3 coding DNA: TGTGCCAGCAGCCCGGCGGGCTACGAGCAGTACTTC.

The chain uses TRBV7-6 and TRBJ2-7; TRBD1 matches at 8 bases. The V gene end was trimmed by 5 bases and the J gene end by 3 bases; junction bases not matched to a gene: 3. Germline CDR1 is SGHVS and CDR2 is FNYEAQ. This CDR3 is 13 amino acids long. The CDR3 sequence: CASSPTGGYEQYF. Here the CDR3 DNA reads TGTGCCAGCAGCCCCACAGGGGGCTACGAGCAGTACTTC.

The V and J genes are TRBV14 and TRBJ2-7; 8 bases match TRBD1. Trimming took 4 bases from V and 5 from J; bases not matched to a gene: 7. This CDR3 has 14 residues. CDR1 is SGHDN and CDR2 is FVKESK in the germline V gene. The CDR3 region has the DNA TGTGCCAGCAGCCTTACGACAGGGGTGAACGAGCAGTACTTC. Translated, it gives CASSLTTGVNEQYF.

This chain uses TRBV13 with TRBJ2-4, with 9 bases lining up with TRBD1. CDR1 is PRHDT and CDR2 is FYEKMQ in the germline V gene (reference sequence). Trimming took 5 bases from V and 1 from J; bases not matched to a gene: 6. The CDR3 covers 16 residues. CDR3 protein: CASSTTGGDAKNIQYF. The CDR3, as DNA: TGTGCCAGCAGCACCACAGGGGGCGATGCCAAAAACATTCAGTACTTC.

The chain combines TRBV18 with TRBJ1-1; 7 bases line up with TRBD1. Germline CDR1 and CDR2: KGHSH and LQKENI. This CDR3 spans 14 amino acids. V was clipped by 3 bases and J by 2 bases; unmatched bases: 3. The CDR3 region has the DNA TGTGCCAGCTCACCTGACAGGGTAAACACTGAAGCTTTCTTT. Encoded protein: CASSPDRVNTEAFF.

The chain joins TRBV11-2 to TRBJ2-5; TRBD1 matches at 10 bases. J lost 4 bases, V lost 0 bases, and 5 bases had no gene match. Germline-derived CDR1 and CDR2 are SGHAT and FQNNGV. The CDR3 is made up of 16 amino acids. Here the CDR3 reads CASSLDLTGGAETQYF. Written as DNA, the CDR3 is TGTGCCAGCAGCTTAGATCTGACAGGGGGCGCAGAGACCCAGTACTTC.

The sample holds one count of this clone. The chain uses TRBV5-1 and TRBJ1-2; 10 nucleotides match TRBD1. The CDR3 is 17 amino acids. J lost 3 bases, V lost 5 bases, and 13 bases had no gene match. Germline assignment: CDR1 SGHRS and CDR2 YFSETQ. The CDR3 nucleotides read TGCGCCAGCAGGAATTACCGGGACAGGGGCGTCGACTATGGCTACACCTTC. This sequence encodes CASRNYRDRGVDYGYTF. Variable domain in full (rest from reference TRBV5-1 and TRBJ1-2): KAGVTQTPRYLIKTRGQQVTLSCSPISGHRSVSWYQQTPGQGLQFLFEYFSETQRNKGNFPGRFSGRQFSNSRSEMNVSTLELGDSALYLCASRNYRDRGVDYGYTFGSGTRLTVV.

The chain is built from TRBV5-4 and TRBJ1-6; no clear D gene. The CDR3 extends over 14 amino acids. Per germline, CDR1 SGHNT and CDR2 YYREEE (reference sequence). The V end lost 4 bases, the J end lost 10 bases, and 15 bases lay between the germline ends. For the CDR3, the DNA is TGTGCCAGCAGCCGAGGGAGGGAGCGATCACCCCTCCACTTT. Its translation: CASSRGRERSPLHF.

CDR3 amino acids: CATSDRGGGYEQYF. The CDR3 nucleotides read TGTGCCACCTCAGACAGGGGGGGAGGCTACGAGCAGTACTTC. The chain links TRBV19 to TRBJ2-7, with 9 bases that match TRBD1. With 10 bases clipped from V and 3 bases from J, the junction kept 10 bases outside the gene matches. This CDR3 comprises 14 residues. Germline lookup yields CDR1 LNHDA and CDR2 SQIVND (reference sequence).

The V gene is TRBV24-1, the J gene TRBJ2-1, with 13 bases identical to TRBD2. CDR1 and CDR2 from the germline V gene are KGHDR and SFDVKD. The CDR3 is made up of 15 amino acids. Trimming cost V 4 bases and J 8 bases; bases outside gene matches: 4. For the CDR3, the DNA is TGTGCCACCAGTGAAGGGACTAGCGGGAACCATGAGCAGTTCTTC. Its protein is CATSEGTSGNHEQFF.

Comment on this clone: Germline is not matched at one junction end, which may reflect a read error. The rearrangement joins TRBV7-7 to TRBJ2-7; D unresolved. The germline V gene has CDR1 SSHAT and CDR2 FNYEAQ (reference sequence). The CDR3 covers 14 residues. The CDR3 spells CASSLGLQSHEQYF. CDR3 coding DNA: TGTGCTAGCAGCTTAGGGCTTCAGTCCCACGAGCAGTACTTC.

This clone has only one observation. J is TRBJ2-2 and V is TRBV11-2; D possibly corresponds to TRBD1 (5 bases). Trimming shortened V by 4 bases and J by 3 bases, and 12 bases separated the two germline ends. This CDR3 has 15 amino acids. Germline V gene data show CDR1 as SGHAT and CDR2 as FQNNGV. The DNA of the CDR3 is TGTGCCAGCAGCTCGGGTCCCAGGGACACCGGGGAGCTGTTTTTT. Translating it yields CASSSGPRDTGELFF.

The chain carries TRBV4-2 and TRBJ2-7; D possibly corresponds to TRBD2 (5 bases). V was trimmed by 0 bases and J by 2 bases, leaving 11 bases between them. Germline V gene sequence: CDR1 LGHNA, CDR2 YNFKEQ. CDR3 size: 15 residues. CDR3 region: CASSQESGVPYEQYF. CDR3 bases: TGTGCCAGCAGCCAAGAAAGCGGTGTACCCTACGAGCAGTACTTC.

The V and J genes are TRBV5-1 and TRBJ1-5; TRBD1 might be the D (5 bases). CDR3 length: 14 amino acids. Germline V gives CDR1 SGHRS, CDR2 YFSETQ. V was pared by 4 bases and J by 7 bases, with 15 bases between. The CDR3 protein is CASSLSGDEQPQHF. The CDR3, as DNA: TGCGCCAGCAGCCTATCGGGGGATGAACAGCCCCAGCATTTT.